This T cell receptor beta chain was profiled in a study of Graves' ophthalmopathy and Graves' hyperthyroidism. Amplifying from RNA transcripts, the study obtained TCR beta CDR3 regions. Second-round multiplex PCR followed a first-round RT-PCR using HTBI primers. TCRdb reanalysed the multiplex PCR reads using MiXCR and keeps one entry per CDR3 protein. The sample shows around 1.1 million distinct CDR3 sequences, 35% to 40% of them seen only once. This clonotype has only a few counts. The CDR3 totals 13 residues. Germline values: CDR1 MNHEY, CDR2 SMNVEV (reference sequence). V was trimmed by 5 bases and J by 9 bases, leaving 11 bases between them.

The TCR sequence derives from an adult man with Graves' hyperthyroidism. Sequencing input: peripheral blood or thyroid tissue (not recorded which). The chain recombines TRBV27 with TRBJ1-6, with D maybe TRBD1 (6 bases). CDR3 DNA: TGTGCCAGCAGTCCAACGACAGGTTCACCCCTCCACTTT. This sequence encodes CASSPTTGSPLHF.